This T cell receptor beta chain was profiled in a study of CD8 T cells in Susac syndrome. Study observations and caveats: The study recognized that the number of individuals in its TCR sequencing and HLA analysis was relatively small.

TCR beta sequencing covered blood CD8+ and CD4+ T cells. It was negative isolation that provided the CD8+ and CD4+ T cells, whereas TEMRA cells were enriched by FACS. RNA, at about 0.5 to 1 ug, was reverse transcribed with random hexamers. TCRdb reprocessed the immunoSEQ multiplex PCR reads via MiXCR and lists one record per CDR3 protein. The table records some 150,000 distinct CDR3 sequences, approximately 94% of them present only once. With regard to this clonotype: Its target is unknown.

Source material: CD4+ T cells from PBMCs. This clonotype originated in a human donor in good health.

The CDR3 DNA follows: TGTGCCAGCAACCGACAGAATGGAGCTGATACGCAGTATTTT. This sequence encodes CASNRQNGADTQYF. The chain uses TRBV5-4 and TRBJ2-3; possibly TRBD1 for D (5 bases). The CDR3 loop spans 14 amino acids. V lost 6 bases, J lost 6 bases, and 17 bases lay in between. The germline gives CDR1 SGHNT, CDR2 YYREEE (reference sequence). The variable domain in full, with the rest retrieved from reference TRBV5-4 and TRBJ2-3, is ETGVTQSPTHLIKTRGQQVTLRCSSQSGHNTVSWYQQALGQGPQFIFQYYREEENGRGNFPPRFSGLQFPNYSSELNVNALELDDSALYLCASNRQNGADTQYFGPGTRLTVL.